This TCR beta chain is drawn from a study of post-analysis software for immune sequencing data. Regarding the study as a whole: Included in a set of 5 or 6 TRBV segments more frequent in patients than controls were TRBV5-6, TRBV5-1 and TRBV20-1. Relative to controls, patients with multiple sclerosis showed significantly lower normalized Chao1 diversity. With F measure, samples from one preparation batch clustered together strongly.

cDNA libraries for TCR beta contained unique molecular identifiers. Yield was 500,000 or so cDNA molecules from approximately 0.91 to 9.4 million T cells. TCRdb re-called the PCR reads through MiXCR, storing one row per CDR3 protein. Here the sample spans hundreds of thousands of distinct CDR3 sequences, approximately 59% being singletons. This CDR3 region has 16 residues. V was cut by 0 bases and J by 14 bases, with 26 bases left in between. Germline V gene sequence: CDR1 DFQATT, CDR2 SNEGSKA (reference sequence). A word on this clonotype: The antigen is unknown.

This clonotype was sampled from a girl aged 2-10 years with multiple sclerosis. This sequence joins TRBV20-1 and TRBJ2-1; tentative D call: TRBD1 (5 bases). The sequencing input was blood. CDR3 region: CSARDSPPILGQDEFF. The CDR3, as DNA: TGCAGTGCTAGAGATAGCCCCCCCATATTAGGACAAGACGAGTTCTTC.